This T cell receptor beta chain was obtained from a study of graft-versus-host responses after intestinal transplantation. Study context: Recipients got multivisceral, liver-intestinal, or isolated intestinal transplants. Recipients across the board were started on anti-thymocyte globulin induction, then kept on tacrolimus and steroids for two to three years. Study conclusions and caveats: Recipient marrow harbored GvH clones, some of which surfaced first in ileum or blood.

Germline-derived CDR1 and CDR2 are LGHNA and YSLEER. The CDR3 sequence is 17 residues long. J gave up 0 bases and V 3 bases, and 10 bases lay outside the gene matches. Method: immunoSEQ multiplex PCR; TCRdb's copy keeps in-frame clones and lacks some. The sample records some 88,000 clones, 85% to 95% being singletons. This clone was recorded only once. Its antigen is undetermined. This TCR derives from a human donor who received an intestinal transplant. Sequenced here: unstimulated CD8+ T cells sorted from spleen or lymph node cells, sampled before intestinal transplant. The chain couples TRBV4-3 to TRBJ2-7, with 8 nucleotides matching TRBD1. The CDR3 region is CASSHHRTGRISYEQYF. In DNA form, the CDR3 reads TGCGCCAGCAGCCACCATAGGACAGGGCGTATCTCCTACGAGCAGTACTTC.